The present T cell receptor beta chain was sequenced within a study of CD8+ T cells in alopecia areata. The wider study: Those patients who were treated received oral tofacitinib, which was given at 5 to 10 mg twice daily for moderate-to-severe alopecia areata.

Germline V gene lookup returns CDR1 LGHNA and CDR2 YSLEER. This CDR3 is built from 17 residues. V was pared by 0 bases and J by 4 bases, with 16 bases between. Findings and limits, study-wide: Scalp repertoires also include resident alphabeta T cells from normal skin.

A word on this clone: Its antigen is still unknown.

Extraction and reverse transcription of RNA yielded cDNA as the sequencing template. Here immunoSEQ multiplex PCR was the method, and the copy in TCRdb shows in-frame clones only, minus some. The table shows roughly 200,000 clones, with around 63% occurring only once. The sequence came from a human donor with alopecia areata. The chain is built from TRBV4-3 and TRBJ2-1; a weak D match, TRBD2 (7 bases). The sequences come from CD4+ T cells sorted from blood, collected at week 0. The CDR3 coding sequence is TGCGCCAGCAGCCAAGACGGAGGCGGGGGCCATTACAATGAGCAGTTCTTC. Translation: CASSQDGGGGHYNEQFF.